Following are 7 T cell receptor beta chains from one sample sequenced in a study of glioma-infiltrating T cells. TCR alpha and beta CDR3 regions were amplified from RNA using iRepertoire nested multiplex PCR. TCRdb recomputed calls from the multiplex PCR reads with MiXCR, one row per CDR3 protein. The top ten clones hold under 40% of a sample with some 93,000 distinct CDR3 sequences, around 42% of them seen once. Input material: glioma tissue, nonneoplastic brain tissue, or PBMCs (not recorded which). These receptor sequences come from a human donor with low-grade glioma or glioblastoma, undergoing nonglioma brain surgery, or in good health (not recorded which).

This clonotype was seen at least ten times. The junction shows a germline mismatch at one end, possibly a read error. The chain has TRBV6-1 and TRBJ2-7; 8 nucleotides line up with TRBD1. This CDR3 comprises 14 residues. Per germline, CDR1 MNHNS and CDR2 SASEGT. CDR3 in amino acids: CASSEGQGWGEQYF. In DNA form, the CDR3 reads TGTGCCAGCAGCGAAGGACAGGGCTGGGGCGAGCAGTACTTC.

This clonotype was picked up many times. The V call is TRBV5-4, the J call TRBJ2-5, with D uncertain. V lost 0 bases to trimming and J lost 0 bases, with 3 bases between them. CDR3 length equals 13 residues. Germline CDR1 is SGHNT and CDR2 is YYREEE (reference sequence). CDR3 in amino acids: CASSLEYQETQYF. In DNA, the CDR3 is TGTGCCAGCAGCTTGGAGTACCAAGAGACCCAGTACTTC.

This clonotype was observed at least ten times. The V gene is TRBV5-1, the J gene TRBJ2-3, with a possible D match to TRBD1 (6 bases). Trimming removed 1 base at V and 6 bases at J, with 12 bases between. The germline V gene encodes CDR1 SGHRS and CDR2 YFSETQ. The CDR3 consists of 14 residues. In DNA, the CDR3 is TGCGCCAGCAGCTTGCAGGGGATAACCGATACGCAGTATTTT. Residues: CASSLQGITDTQYF.

This clonotype occurred many times. This chain connects TRBV6-2 or TRBV6-3 to TRBJ2-1; weak D call: TRBD2 (6 bases). Trimming left V 6 bases short and J 5 bases short, with 14 bases between. Germline V gene lookup returns CDR1 MNHEY and CDR2 SVGEGT. The CDR3 spans 14 residues. CDR3 residues: CASSEAGRHNEQFF. DNA of the CDR3: TGTGCCAGCAGCGAGGCGGGGCGACACAATGAGCAGTTCTTC.

This clonotype has a count of ten or more. This chain uses TRBV20-1 with TRBJ2-5; D might be TRBD2 (5 bases). This CDR3 spans 17 amino acids. CDR1 and CDR2 from the germline V gene are DFQATT and SNEGSKA (reference sequence). The germline V and J ends were trimmed by 0 bases and 2 bases, with 19 bases remaining between them. CDR3 DNA sequence: TGCAGTGCTAGAGATAGCTTGAGCGGTATACGACAAGAGACCCAGTACTTC. Translating gives CSARDSLSGIRQETQYF.

This clonotype was picked up many times. The chain joins TRBV5-4 to TRBJ2-7, with D maybe TRBD2 (5 bases). V lost 2 bases and J 6 bases, leaving 15 bases between the germline ends. CDR1 and CDR2 (germline): SGHNT, YYREEE (reference sequence). The CDR3 is 14 residues long. The DNA for the CDR3 is TGTGCCAGCAGCTTAAGGACGGAGGTACGCGAGCAGTACTTC. This gives the protein CASSLRTEVREQYF.

This clonotype was counted many times. The chain has TRBV19 and TRBJ1-5, with D perhaps TRBD1 (5 bases). CDR3 length equals 13 residues. Germline loops: CDR1 LNHDA, CDR2 SQIVND (reference sequence). V lost 11 bases and J 5 bases, leaving 16 bases between the germline ends. In DNA form, the CDR3 reads TGTGCCGGTTCGGAGACAGTATATCAGCCCCAGCATTTT. Its protein is CAGSETVYQPQHF.